A single sample is the source of the 3 T cell receptor beta chains below, sequenced in a study of immune evolution from preneoplasia to lung adenocarcinoma. Here immunoSEQ multiplex PCR was the method, and the copy in TCRdb shows in-frame clones only, minus some. The sample has around 3,000 clones, around 86% seen once. Material: FFPE adjacent normal lung tissue. The receptors were sampled from a person aged 35-50 years with lung adenocarcinoma.

The CDR3 sequence is CASSGTGTAAYEQYF. The CDR3 DNA reads as TGTGCCAGCAGTGGAACCGGGACAGCTGCCTACGAGCAGTACTTC. The chain employs TRBV25-1 and TRBJ2-7; 7 bases agree with TRBD1. The V and J ends lost 4 bases and 2 bases, in that order; junction bases with no gene match: 8. The CDR3 runs 15 residues. CDR1 and CDR2 from the germline V gene are MGHDK and SYGVNS.

The chain recombines TRBV29-1 with TRBJ1-1, with D possibly TRBD1 on 6 matching bases. V was clipped by 7 bases and J by 8 bases, with 23 bases between them. This CDR3 is built from 14 residues. Germline assignment: CDR1 SQVTM and CDR2 ANQGSEA. The CDR3 sequence: CSASTTGPPIEAFF. CDR3 DNA: TGCAGCGCGTCAACGACAGGTCCTCCAATCGAAGCTTTCTTT.

The genes are TRBV11-3 and TRBJ2-3; 7 nucleotides align to TRBD2. V shed 5 bases, J shed 1 base, and the junction held 3 bases outside the gene matches. This CDR3 comprises 14 residues. Germline V CDR1 and CDR2: SGHNT, YENEEA. This chain's CDR3 is CASSQRGGTDTQYF. DNA of the CDR3: TGTGCCAGCAGCCAGCGGGGTGGCACAGATACGCAGTATTTT.